The entry below describes one T cell receptor beta chain. The antigen remains unidentified. This table comes from immunoSEQ multiplex PCR, and its TCRdb copy is limited to in-frame clones, with some not included. Of roughly 120,000 clones listed, about 94% are singletons. Second-dose timings of about 4 or about 12 weeks were pooled. This entry is derived from a study of T cell responses to AZD1222 COVID-19 vaccine. CDR3 length: 14 residues. With V trimmed by 2 bases and J by 9 bases, 2 bases remained unmatched. Germline V gene lookup returns CDR1 MNHEY and CDR2 SVGAGI. Study outcomes and limitations: Among AZD1222 vaccinees, only 5 to 7 were seropositive at baseline. Spike-spanning, vaccine-associated CD4 TCRs were dominant at 160-218 and 743-854. Donors were largely white British and mainly female; clonal diversity was possibly underestimated.

The clonotype originates from an adult who received the AZD1222 COVID-19 vaccine. V and J are TRBV6-5 and TRBJ2-5; TRBD2 aligns across 14 bases. Material: peripheral blood, obtained 28 days after the second AZD1222 dose. The CDR3 loop reads CASSYETSGGAQYF. CDR3 DNA: TGTGCCAGCAGTTACGAGACTAGCGGGGGGGCCCAGTACTTC.